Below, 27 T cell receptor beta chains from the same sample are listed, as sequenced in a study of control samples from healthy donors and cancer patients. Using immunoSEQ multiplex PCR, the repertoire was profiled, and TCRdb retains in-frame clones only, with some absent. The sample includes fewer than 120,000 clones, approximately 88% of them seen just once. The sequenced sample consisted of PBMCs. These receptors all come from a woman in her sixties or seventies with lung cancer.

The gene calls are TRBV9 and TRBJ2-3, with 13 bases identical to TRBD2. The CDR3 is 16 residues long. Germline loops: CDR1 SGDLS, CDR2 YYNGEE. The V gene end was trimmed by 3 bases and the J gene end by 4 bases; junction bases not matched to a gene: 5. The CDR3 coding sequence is TGTGCCAGCAGCGCGGGACTAGCGGGATCGGCAGATACGCAGTATTTT. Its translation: CASSAGLAGSADTQYF. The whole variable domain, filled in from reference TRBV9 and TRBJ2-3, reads DSGVTQTPKHLITATGQRVTLRCSPRSGDLSVYWYQQSLDQGLQFLIQYYNGEERAKGNILERFSAQQFPDLHSELNLSSLELGDSALYFCASSAGLAGSADTQYFGPGTRLTVL.

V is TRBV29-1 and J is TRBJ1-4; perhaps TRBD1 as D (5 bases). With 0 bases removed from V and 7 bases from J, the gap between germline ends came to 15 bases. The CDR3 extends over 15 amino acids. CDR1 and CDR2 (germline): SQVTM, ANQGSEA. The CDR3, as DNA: TGCAGCGTTGAAGATTGGGACGGACGGGGTGAAAAACTGTTTTTT. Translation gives CSVEDWDGRGEKLFF.

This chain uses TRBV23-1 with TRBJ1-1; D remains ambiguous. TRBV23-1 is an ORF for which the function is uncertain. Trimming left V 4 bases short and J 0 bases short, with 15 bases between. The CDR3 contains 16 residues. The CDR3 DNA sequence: TGCGCCAGCAGTCCCCATGGAGAGAGCATGAACACTGAAGCTTTCTTT. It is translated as CASSPHGESMNTEAFF.

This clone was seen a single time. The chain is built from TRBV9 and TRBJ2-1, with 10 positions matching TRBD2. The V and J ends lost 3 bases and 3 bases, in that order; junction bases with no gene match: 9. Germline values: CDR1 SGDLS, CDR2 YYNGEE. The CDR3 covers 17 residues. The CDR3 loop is CASSAASGSGDYNEQFF. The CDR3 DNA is TGTGCCAGCAGCGCGGCTAGCGGGAGTGGTGACTACAATGAGCAGTTCTTC. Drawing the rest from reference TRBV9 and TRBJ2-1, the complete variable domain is DSGVTQTPKHLITATGQRVTLRCSPRSGDLSVYWYQQSLDQGLQFLIQYYNGEERAKGNILERFSAQQFPDLHSELNLSSLELGDSALYFCASSAASGSGDYNEQFFGPGTRLTVL.

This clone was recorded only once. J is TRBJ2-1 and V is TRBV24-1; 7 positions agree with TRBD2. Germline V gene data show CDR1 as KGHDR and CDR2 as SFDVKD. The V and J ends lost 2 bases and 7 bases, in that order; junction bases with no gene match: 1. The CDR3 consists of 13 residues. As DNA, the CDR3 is TGTGCCACCAGTGATTGGGGGGGGAATGAGCAGTTCTTC. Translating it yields CATSDWGGNEQFF.

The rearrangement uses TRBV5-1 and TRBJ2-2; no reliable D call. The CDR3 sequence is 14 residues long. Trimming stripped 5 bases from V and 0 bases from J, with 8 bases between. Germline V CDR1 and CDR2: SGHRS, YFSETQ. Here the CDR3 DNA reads TGCGCCAGCAGGTACGGAACGAACACCGGGGAGCTGTTTTTT. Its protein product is CASRYGTNTGELFF.

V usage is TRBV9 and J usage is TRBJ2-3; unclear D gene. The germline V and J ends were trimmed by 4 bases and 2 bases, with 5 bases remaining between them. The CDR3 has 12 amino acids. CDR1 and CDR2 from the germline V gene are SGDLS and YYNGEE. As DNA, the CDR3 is TGTGCCAGCAGCTCTGTCACAGATACGCAGTATTTT. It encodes CASSSVTDTQYF.

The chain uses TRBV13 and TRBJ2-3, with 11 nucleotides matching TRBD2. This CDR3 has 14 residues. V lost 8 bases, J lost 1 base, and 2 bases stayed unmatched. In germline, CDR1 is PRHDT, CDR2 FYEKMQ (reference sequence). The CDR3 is CASSLAGGTDTQYF. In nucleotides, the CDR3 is TGTGCCAGCTCACTAGCGGGGGGCACAGATACGCAGTATTTT.

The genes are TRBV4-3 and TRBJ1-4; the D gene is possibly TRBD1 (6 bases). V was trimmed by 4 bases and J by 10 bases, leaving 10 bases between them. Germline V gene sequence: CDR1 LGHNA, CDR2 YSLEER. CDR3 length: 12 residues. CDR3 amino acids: CASSLGAGKLFF. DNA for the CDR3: TGCGCCAGCAGCCTGGGGGCCGGAAAACTGTTTTTT.

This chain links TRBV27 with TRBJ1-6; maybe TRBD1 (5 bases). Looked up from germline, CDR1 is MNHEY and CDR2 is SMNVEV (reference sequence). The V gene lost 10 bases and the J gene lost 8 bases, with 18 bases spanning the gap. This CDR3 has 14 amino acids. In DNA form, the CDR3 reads TGTGCCACTCGGGGGAGGGAGCGGTATTCACCCCTCCACTTT. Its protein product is CATRGRERYSPLHF.

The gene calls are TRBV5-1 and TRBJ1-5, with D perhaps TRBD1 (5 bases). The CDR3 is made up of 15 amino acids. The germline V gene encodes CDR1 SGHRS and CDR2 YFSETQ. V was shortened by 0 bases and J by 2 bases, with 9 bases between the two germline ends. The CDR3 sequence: CASSLAGEGNQPQHF. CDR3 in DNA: TGCGCCAGCAGCTTGGCGGGGGAGGGCAATCAGCCCCAGCATTTT. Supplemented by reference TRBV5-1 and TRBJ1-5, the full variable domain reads KAGVTQTPRYLIKTRGQQVTLSCSPISGHRSVSWYQQTPGQGLQFLFEYFSETQRNKGNFPGRFSGRQFSNSRSEMNVSTLELGDSALYLCASSLAGEGNQPQHFGDGTRLSIL.

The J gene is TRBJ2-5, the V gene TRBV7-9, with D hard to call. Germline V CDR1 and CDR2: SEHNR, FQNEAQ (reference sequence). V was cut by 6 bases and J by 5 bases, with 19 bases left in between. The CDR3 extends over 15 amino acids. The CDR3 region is CASSPQQPFGETQYF. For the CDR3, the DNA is TGTGCCAGCAGTCCTCAGCAGCCCTTTGGGGAGACCCAGTACTTC.

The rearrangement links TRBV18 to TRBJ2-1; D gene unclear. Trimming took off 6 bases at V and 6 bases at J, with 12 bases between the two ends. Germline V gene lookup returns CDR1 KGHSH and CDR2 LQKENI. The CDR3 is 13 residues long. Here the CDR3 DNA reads TGTGCCAGCTCCGCACCCTCCGTCAATGAGCAGTTCTTC. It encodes CASSAPSVNEQFF.

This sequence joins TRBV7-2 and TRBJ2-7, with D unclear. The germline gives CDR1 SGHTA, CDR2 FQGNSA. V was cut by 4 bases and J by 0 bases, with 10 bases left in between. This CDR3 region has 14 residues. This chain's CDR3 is CASSSGRDSYEQYF. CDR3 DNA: TGTGCCAGCAGCTCTGGAAGGGACTCCTACGAGCAGTACTTC. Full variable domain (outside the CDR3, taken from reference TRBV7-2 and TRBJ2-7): GAGVSQSPSNKVTEKGKDVELRCDPISGHTALYWYRQSLGQGLEFLIYFQGNSAPDKSGLPSDRFSAERTGGSVSTLTIQRTQQEDSAVYLCASSSGRDSYEQYFGPGTRLTVT.

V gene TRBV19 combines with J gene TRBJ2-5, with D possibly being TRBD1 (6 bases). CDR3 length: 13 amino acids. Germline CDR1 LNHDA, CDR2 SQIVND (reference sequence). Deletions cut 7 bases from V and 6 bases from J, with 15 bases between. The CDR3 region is CASIGWTDKTQYF. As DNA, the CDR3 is TGTGCCAGTATAGGGTGGACAGACAAGACCCAGTACTTC.

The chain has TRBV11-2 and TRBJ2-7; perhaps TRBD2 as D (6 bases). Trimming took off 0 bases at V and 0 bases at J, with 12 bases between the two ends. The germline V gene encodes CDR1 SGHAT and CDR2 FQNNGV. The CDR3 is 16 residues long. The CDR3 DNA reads TGTGCCAGCAGCTTAGAAGGGACTCCAAGCTCCTACGAGCAGTACTTC. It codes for CASSLEGTPSSYEQYF.

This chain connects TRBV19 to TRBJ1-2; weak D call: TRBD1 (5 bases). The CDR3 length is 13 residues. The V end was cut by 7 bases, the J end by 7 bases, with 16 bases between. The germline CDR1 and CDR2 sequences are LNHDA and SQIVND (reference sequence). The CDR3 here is CASTAGSVGGYTF. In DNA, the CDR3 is TGTGCCAGTACTGCAGGGTCCGTGGGTGGCTACACCTTC.

The CDR3 nucleotides read TGTGCCAGTAGTATCGCGGGAACTAGCACAGATACGCAGTATTTT. Protein: CASSIAGTSTDTQYF. The chain is built from TRBV19 and TRBJ2-3; tentatively, D is TRBD2 (6 bases). V dropped 3 bases and J dropped 0 bases, with 10 bases sitting between them. CDR1 is LNHDA and CDR2 is SQIVND in the germline V gene (reference sequence). The CDR3 extends over 15 amino acids. The variable domain in full, completed from reference TRBV19 and TRBJ2-3, reads DGGITQSPKYLFRKEGQNVTLSCEQNLNHDAMYWYRQDPGQGLRLIYYSQIVNDFQKGDIAEGYSVSREKKESFPLTVTSAQKNPTAFYLCASSIAGTSTDTQYFGPGTRLTVL.

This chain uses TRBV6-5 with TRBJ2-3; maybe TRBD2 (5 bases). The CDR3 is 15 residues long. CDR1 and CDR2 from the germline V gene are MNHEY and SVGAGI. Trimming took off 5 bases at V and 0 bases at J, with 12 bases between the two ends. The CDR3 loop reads CASSPRGYSTDTQYF. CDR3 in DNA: TGTGCCAGCAGTCCCCGGGGTTATAGCACAGATACGCAGTATTTT.

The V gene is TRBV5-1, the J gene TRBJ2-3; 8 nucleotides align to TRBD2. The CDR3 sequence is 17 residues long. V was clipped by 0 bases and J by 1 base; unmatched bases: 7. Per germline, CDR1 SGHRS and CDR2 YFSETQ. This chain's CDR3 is CASSLASAGVGTDTQYF. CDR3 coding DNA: TGCGCCAGCAGCTTGGCCTCAGCGGGAGTTGGCACAGATACGCAGTATTTT.

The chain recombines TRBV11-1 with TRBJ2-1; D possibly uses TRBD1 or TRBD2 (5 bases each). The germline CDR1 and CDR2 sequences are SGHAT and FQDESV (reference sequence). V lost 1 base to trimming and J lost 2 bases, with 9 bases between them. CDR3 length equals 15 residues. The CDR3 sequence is CASSLDQGAYNEQFF. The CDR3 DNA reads TGTGCCAGCAGCTTAGATCAGGGAGCCTACAATGAGCAGTTCTTC.

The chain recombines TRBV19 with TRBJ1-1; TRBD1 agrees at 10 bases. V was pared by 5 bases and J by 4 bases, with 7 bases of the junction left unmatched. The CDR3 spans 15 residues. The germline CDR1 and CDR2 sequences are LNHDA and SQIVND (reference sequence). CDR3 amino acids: CASSSRQGASTEAFF. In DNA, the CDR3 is TGTGCCAGTAGTTCTCGACAGGGGGCGAGCACTGAAGCTTTCTTT.

The CDR3 coding sequence is TGTGCCAGCAGCCAAGAGGGGGTGGCCTACAATGAGCAGTTCTTC. This encodes CASSQEGVAYNEQFF. The chain joins TRBV3-1 (or the pseudogene TRBV3-2) to TRBJ2-1; D is tentatively TRBD1 or TRBD2 (5 bases each). CDR3 length: 15 amino acids. Germline-derived CDR1 and CDR2 are LGHDT and YNNKEL (reference sequence). Trimming removed 0 bases at V and 2 bases at J, with 8 bases between.

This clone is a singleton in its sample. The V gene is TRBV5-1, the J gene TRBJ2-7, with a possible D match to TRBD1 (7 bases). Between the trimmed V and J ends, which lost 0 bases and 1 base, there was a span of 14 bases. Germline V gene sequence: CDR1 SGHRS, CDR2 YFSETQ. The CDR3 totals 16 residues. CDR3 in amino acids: CASSLGAGQSSYEQYF. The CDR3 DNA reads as TGCGCCAGCAGCTTGGGGGCGGGACAGAGTTCCTACGAGCAGTACTTC.

The CDR3: CASSLSPPGAQYF. CDR3 in DNA: TGTGCCAGCAGCTTAAGTCCCCCTGGGGCGCAGTACTTC. The chain has TRBV7-3 and TRBJ2-7; D possibly corresponds to TRBD1 (5 bases). This CDR3 has 13 residues. V lost 1 base and J 9 bases, leaving 13 bases between the germline ends. CDR1 is SGHTA and CDR2 is FQGTGA in the germline V gene.

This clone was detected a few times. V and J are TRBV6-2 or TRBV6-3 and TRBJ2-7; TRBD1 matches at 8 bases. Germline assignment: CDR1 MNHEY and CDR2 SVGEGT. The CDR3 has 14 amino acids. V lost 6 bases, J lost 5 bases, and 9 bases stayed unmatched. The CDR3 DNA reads TGTGCCAGCAGCCCTCGAAACAGGGGGAACGAGCAGTACTTC. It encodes CASSPRNRGNEQYF.

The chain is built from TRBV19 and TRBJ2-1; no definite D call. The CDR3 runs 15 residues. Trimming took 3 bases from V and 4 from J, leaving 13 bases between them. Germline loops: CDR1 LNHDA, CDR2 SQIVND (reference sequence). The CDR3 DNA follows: TGTGCCAGTAGTATCGAAGGTGGTGGGTACAATGAGCAGTTCTTC. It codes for CASSIEGGGYNEQFF.